The 24 T cell receptor beta chains reported below all come from one sample, sequenced in a study of shared clonotypes between healthy human individuals. Sequencing was performed with immunoSEQ multiplex PCR; in TCRdb, only in-frame clones are kept and a portion is missing. The sample consists of 2.3 million or so clones, roughly 93% of them appearing once. Material: naive CD4+ T cells from PBMCs. Regarding subset: CD45RA+ positively selected. The receptors were sampled from a man aged 18 to 29 in good health. Some clones in this sample may be carry-over from other donors' samples.

This CDR3 is CASSRLGQGNQPQHF. DNA of the CDR3: TGTGCCAGTAGTAGACTGGGACAGGGCAATCAGCCCCAGCATTTT. This chain links TRBV19 with TRBJ1-5; TRBD1 agrees at 8 bases. There are 15 residues in the CDR3. Germline CDR1 reads LNHDA; CDR2 reads SQIVND (reference sequence). V shed 4 bases, J shed 2 bases, and the junction held 4 bases outside the gene matches.

The V and J genes are TRBV15 and TRBJ1-4, with no clear D. The CDR3 runs 14 residues. Trimming cost V 5 bases and J 7 bases, with 14 bases left between them. Germline assignment: CDR1 LNHNV and CDR2 YYDKDF (reference sequence). CDR3: CATSLGRDGEKLFF. The CDR3 DNA follows: TGTGCCACCAGCCTTGGACGGGATGGTGAAAAACTGTTTTTT.

Worth noting for this clone: Distinct nucleotide sequences in the sample also encode this CDR3. This chain connects TRBV18 to TRBJ2-3; D is unclear. Germline loops: CDR1 KGHSH, CDR2 LQKENI. Trimming shortened V by 1 base and J by 1 base, and 6 bases separated the two germline ends. This CDR3 is 14 amino acids long. The CDR3 nucleotides are TGTGCCAGCTCACCACGCGTACGCACAGATACGCAGTATTTT. Translating gives CASSPRVRTDTQYF.

The genes are TRBV19 and TRBJ1-3; D gene ambiguous. Trimming shortened V by 5 bases and J by 0 bases, and 17 bases separated the two germline ends. CDR3 length: 17 amino acids. The germline CDR1 and CDR2 sequences are LNHDA and SQIVND (reference sequence). CDR3 amino acids: CASSSTHAAGSGNTIYF. As DNA, the CDR3 is TGTGCCAGTAGTTCCACCCACGCAGCCGGCTCTGGAAACACCATATATTTT. The full variable domain, its missing parts supplied by reference TRBV19 and TRBJ1-3, is DGGITQSPKYLFRKEGQNVTLSCEQNLNHDAMYWYRQDPGQGLRLIYYSQIVNDFQKGDIAEGYSVSREKKESFPLTVTSAQKNPTAFYLCASSSTHAAGSGNTIYFGEGSWLTVV.

This rearrangement joins TRBV27 to TRBJ1-1; D gene ambiguous. Germline CDR1 MNHEY, CDR2 SMNVEV (reference sequence). This CDR3 comprises 13 residues. Trimming removed 8 bases at V and 6 bases at J, with 16 bases between. CDR3 sequence (DNA): TGTGCCAGCTCTAGCGAGCAAGCGGCTGAAGCTTTCTTT. Translation: CASSSEQAAEAFF.

V and J are TRBV5-1 and TRBJ1-2; D gene unclear. Germline V gene sequence: CDR1 SGHRS, CDR2 YFSETQ. Deletions cut 4 bases from V and 3 bases from J, with 10 bases between. The CDR3 extends over 13 amino acids. CDR3 residues: CASSNGGYYGYTF. The CDR3 nucleotides read TGCGCCAGCAGCAATGGAGGATACTATGGCTACACCTTC.

The J gene is TRBJ1-5, the V gene TRBV5-1; D gene unclear. The CDR3 is 14 amino acids. V dropped 5 bases and J dropped 5 bases, with 14 bases sitting between them. Germline V gives CDR1 SGHRS, CDR2 YFSETQ. CDR3 residues: CASRMNPGDQPQHF. For the CDR3, the DNA is TGCGCCAGCAGAATGAATCCCGGGGATCAGCCCCAGCATTTT.

The chain combines TRBV5-1 with TRBJ2-3, with 7 positions matching TRBD1. V shed 2 bases and J 4 bases; nucleotides not matched to a gene: 7. From germline, CDR1 is SGHRS and CDR2 YFSETQ. CDR3 size: 15 residues. The CDR3 loop reads CASSFPGGMADTQYF. As DNA, the CDR3 is TGCGCCAGCAGCTTCCCAGGGGGAATGGCAGATACGCAGTATTTT. The whole variable domain, remainder taken from reference TRBV5-1 and TRBJ2-3, is KAGVTQTPRYLIKTRGQQVTLSCSPISGHRSVSWYQQTPGQGLQFLFEYFSETQRNKGNFPGRFSGRQFSNSRSEMNVSTLELGDSALYLCASSFPGGMADTQYFGPGTRLTVL.

As regards this clone: The sample contains more than one DNA sequence encoding this CDR3. The rearrangement uses TRBV7-9 and TRBJ2-3, with D possibly called TRBD1 or TRBD2 (6 bases each). The germline V and J ends were trimmed by 4 bases and 4 bases, with 12 bases remaining between them. Germline V gene data show CDR1 as SEHNR and CDR2 as FQNEAQ (reference sequence). This CDR3 is built from 14 residues. In DNA, the CDR3 is TGTGCCAGCAGCTCGGATAGGGGGGCAGATACGCAGTATTTT. It translates to CASSSDRGADTQYF.

This sequence joins TRBV5-6 and TRBJ1-5; 8 bases are shared with TRBD1. Trimming removed 5 bases from V and 2 bases from J; junction bases left unmatched: 3. The germline gives CDR1 SGHDT, CDR2 YYEEEE. This CDR3 has 14 amino acids. The CDR3 loop reads CASRDRAGNQPQHF. CDR3 coding DNA: TGTGCCAGCAGGGACAGGGCAGGCAATCAGCCCCAGCATTTT.

This clone was recorded a few times. Other DNA variants within this sample encode the same CDR3. The genes are TRBV9 and TRBJ2-6, with D uncertain. This CDR3 contains 13 residues. Trimming shortened V by 1 base and J by 1 base, and 0 bases separated the two germline ends. Germline CDR1 is SGDLS and CDR2 is YYNGEE. The CDR3, as DNA: TGTGCCAGCAGCGTATCTGGGGCCAACGTCCTGACTTTC. Amino acid sequence: CASSVSGANVLTF.

Comment on this clone: The sample contains more than one DNA sequence encoding this CDR3. This sequence joins TRBV5-8 and TRBJ1-5; no clear D gene. The CDR3 consists of 12 residues. The V gene lost 0 bases and the J gene lost 4 bases, with 2 bases spanning the gap. Germline-derived CDR1 and CDR2 are SGHTS and YDEGEE. The CDR3 DNA reads as TGTGCCAGCAGCTTGGCTAATCAGCCCCAGCATTTT. Translation gives CASSLANQPQHF.

The rearrangement joins TRBV20-1 to TRBJ1-2; D is unresolved. Trimming removed 6 bases at V and 4 bases at J, with 9 bases between. The CDR3 covers 11 residues. Germline values: CDR1 DFQATT, CDR2 SNEGSKA (reference sequence). CDR3 protein: CSAAGGYGYTF. CDR3 DNA: TGCAGTGCCGCGGGCGGCTATGGCTACACCTTC.

Only a few counts were recorded for this clone. The chain employs TRBV14 and TRBJ2-7; D not certain. CDR1 SGHDN and CDR2 FVKESK come from the germline V gene. Trimming left V 1 base short and J 6 bases short, with 4 bases between. The CDR3 has 11 amino acids. For the CDR3, the DNA is TGTGCCAGCAGCCAAGGGACCGAGCAGTACTTC. The encoded protein is CASSQGTEQYF.

This chain uses TRBV12-5 with TRBJ2-2; the match to TRBD2 covers 7 bases. Germline trimming cut 5 bases from V and 2 bases from J; bases unmatched to any gene: 11. CDR1 LGHNT and CDR2 FRNRAP come from the germline V gene. This CDR3 spans 17 amino acids. The DNA for the CDR3 is TGTGCTAGTGGTGTACGCCCCGGGACTATTAACACCGGGGAGCTGTTTTTT. Amino acids: CASGVRPGTINTGELFF.

The chain has TRBV28 and TRBJ2-5; perhaps TRBD2 as D (5 bases). Deletions cut 7 bases from V and 9 bases from J, with 24 bases between. This CDR3 is built from 15 residues. Germline CDR1 reads MDHEN; CDR2 reads SYDVKM. The CDR3 loop reads CASIPGLYSRMPQYF. CDR3 DNA sequence: TGTGCCAGCATACCGGGATTGTACAGCCGTATGCCCCAGTACTTC. Drawing the rest from reference TRBV28 and TRBJ2-5, the complete variable domain is DVKVTQSSRYLVKRTGEKVFLECVQDMDHENMFWYRQDPGLGLRLIYFSYDVKMKEKGDIPEGYSVSREKKERFSLILESASTNQTSMYLCASIPGLYSRMPQYFGPGTRLLVL.

The genes are TRBV6-6 and TRBJ2-7, with D tentatively TRBD1 or TRBD2 (5 bases each). CDR3 length: 16 amino acids. Germline values: CDR1 MNHNY, CDR2 SVGAGI (reference sequence). The V end was cut by 5 bases, the J end by 4 bases, with 21 bases between. The CDR3 reads CASSQDGTFRPYEQYF. The CDR3 coding sequence is TGTGCCAGCAGTCAAGACGGGACGTTTCGACCTTACGAGCAGTACTTC.

The gene calls are TRBV30 and TRBJ2-1; D gene uncertain. CDR1 is GTSNPN, CDR2 SVGIG, per germline (reference sequence). The CDR3 is 13 residues long. Trimming removed 7 bases at V and 4 bases at J, with 14 bases between. The CDR3 reads CASASFSYNEQFF. The CDR3 DNA sequence: TGTGCCTCCGCGAGTTTTAGTTACAATGAGCAGTTCTTC.

This chain links TRBV10-3 with TRBJ2-1; TRBD1 or TRBD2 may be the D gene (5 bases each). CDR3 length: 16 residues. Germline V gene lookup returns CDR1 ENHRY and CDR2 SYGVKD. V was pared by 5 bases and J by 1 base, with 15 bases between. In nucleotides, the CDR3 is TGTGCCATCAGTCCTCAGGGAGCGGCATCCTACAATGAGCAGTTCTTC. It translates to CAISPQGAASYNEQFF.

The chain carries TRBV7-6 and TRBJ2-1, with D perhaps matching TRBD1 or TRBD2 (5 bases each). CDR3 length: 15 residues. CDR1 SGHVS and CDR2 FNYEAQ come from the germline V gene. V was cut by 5 bases and J by 4 bases, with 15 bases left in between. DNA for the CDR3: TGTGCCAGCAGCCCAACTAGAGGGGCTTACAATGAGCAGTTCTTC. This codes for CASSPTRGAYNEQFF.

The rearrangement joins TRBV21-1 to TRBJ2-7; TRBD1, the D gene given by the table, was not confirmed from the DNA. TRBV21-1 is a pseudogene locus. This CDR3 is built from 14 residues. CDR3 in amino acids: CASSIGQRLRKQYF. As DNA, the CDR3 is TGTGCCAGCAGCATTGGACAGAGATTACGGAAGCAGTACTTC.

V and J are TRBV6-6 and TRBJ1-5, with a tentative D call TRBD1 (6 bases). The V and J ends lost 2 bases and 1 base respectively, with 9 bases between them. The CDR3 consists of 15 residues. Germline CDR1 is MNHNY and CDR2 is SVGAGI (reference sequence). In DNA form, the CDR3 reads TGTGCCAGCAGTTACCAGGGGATAAGCAATCAGCCCCAGCATTTT. This gives the protein CASSYQGISNQPQHF.

The rearrangement uses TRBV7-8 and TRBJ1-2, with unresolved D. CDR1 is SGHVS, CDR2 FQNEAQ, per germline. V shed 0 bases and J shed 8 bases, with 13 bases lying between them. The length of the CDR3 is 14 residues. CDR3 region: CASSLALGVQGYTF. In DNA, the CDR3 is TGTGCCAGCAGCTTAGCCCTTGGGGTGCAGGGCTACACCTTC.

In regard to this clone: The same CDR3 arises from other DNA sequences in this sample as well. The chain joins TRBV5-1 to TRBJ2-7, with 7 bases aligning to TRBD1. J gave up 0 bases and V 4 bases, and 4 bases lay outside the gene matches. Germline V CDR1 and CDR2: SGHRS, YFSETQ. The CDR3 consists of 14 residues. The CDR3 loop is CASSLRQGSYEQYF. CDR3 nucleotides: TGCGCCAGCAGCCTCCGACAGGGCTCCTACGAGCAGTACTTC.